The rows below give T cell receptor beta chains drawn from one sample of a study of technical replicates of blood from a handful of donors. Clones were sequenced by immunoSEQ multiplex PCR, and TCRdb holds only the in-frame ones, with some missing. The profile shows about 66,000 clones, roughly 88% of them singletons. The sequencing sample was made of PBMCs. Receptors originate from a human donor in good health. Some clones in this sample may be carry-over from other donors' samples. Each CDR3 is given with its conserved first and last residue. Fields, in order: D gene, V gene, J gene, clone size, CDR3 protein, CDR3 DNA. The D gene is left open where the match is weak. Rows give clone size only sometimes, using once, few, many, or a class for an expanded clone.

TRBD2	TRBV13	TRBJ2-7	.	CASSLVRFTSGTYEQYF	TGTGCCAGCAGCTTAGTGCGATTTACTAGCGGAACCTACGAGCAGTACTTC
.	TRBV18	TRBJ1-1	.	CASSVQGLGTEAFF	TGTGCCAGCTCGGTACAGGGATTGGGGACTGAAGCTTTCTTT
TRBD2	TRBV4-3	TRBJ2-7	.	CASTEREKWNEQYF	TGCGCCAGCACAGAGCGGGAGAAGTGGAACGAGCAGTACTTC
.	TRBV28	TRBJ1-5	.	CASSLSLQPQHF	TGTGCCAGCAGTTTGTCTCTTCAGCCCCAGCATTTT
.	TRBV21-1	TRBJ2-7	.	CASSQGTSYEQYF	TGTGCCAGCAGCCAGGGAACCTCCTACGAGCAGTACTTC
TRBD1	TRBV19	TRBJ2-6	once	CASSSRDRGAGANVLTF	TGTGCCAGTAGTAGCCGGGACAGGGGTGCTGGGGCCAACGTCCTGACTTTC
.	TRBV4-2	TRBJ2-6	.	CASSQDSAGANVLTF	TGTGCCAGCAGCCAAGATTCGGCTGGGGCCAACGTCCTGACTTTC
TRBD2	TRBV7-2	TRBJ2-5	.	CASSLGSSGGVEQETQYF	TGTGCCAGCAGCTTAGGGTCTAGCGGGGGGGTTGAGCAAGAGACCCAGTACTTC
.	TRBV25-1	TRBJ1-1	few	CASKPSVGNTEAFF	TGTGCCAGCAAACCCTCGGTTGGGAACACTGAAGCTTTCTTT
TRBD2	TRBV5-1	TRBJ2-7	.	CASSLGASGAPYEQYF	TGCGCCAGCAGCTTGGGGGCTAGCGGGGCCCCCTACGAGCAGTACTTC
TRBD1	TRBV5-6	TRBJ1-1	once	CASSLGAGGQLNTEAFF	TGTGCCAGCAGCTTGGGGGCGGGGGGACAGTTGAACACTGAAGCTTTCTTT
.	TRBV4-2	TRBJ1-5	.	CASSPEVGGSSNQPQHF	TGTGCCAGCAGCCCAGAGGTAGGGGGATCTAGCAATCAGCCCCAGCATTTT
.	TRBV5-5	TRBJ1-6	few	CASSLDTGFVLGNYF	TGTGCCAGCAGCTTGGATACAGGGTTTGTACTTGGAAACTACTTT
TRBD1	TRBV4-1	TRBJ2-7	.	CASSQDRTGGYEQYF	TGCGCCAGCAGCCAAGATCGAACAGGGGGCTACGAGCAGTACTTC
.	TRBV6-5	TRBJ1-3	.	CASSLSSGNTIYF	TGTGCCAGCAGTTTGAGCTCTGGAAACACCATATATTTT
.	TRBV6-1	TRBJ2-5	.	CASTSGQAGTETQYF	TGTGCCAGCACAAGTGGGCAGGCCGGAACAGAGACCCAGTACTTC
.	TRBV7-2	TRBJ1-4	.	CASSSRTATNEKLFF	TGTGCCAGCAGCTCCCGGACAGCAACTAATGAAAAACTGTTTTTT
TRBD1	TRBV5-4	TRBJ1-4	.	CASSPGSGGTNEKLFF	TGTGCCAGCAGCCCTGGCTCAGGGGGCACTAATGAAAAACTGTTTTTT
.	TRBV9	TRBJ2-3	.	CASSVGASLTDTQYF	TGTGCCAGCAGCGTAGGGGCTAGCCTCACAGATACGCAGTATTTT
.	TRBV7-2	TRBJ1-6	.	CASSLERGLDSPLHF	TGTGCCAGCAGCTTAGAGAGAGGGTTGGATTCACCCCTCCACTTT
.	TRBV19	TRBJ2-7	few	CASSPDAGTLEQYF	TGTGCCAGTAGTCCTGACGCGGGGACTCTCGAGCAGTACTTC
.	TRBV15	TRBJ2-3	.	CATSSLTGTDTQYF	TGTGCCACCAGCAGTCTCACGGGAACAGATACGCAGTATTTT
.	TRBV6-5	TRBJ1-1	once	CASSYLNRANTEAFF	TGTGCCAGCAGTTACTTAAACAGAGCGAACACTGAAGCTTTCTTT
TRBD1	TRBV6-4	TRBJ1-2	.	CASSDRQGVSGYTF	TGTGCCAGCAGTGACAGACAGGGGGTCTCTGGCTACACCTTC
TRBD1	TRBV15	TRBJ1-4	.	CATRSPSGGSTNEKLFF	TGTGCCACCAGGTCCCCTTCAGGGGGCAGTACTAATGAAAAACTGTTTTTT
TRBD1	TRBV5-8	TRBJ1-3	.	CASSTRTGKTGNTIYF	TGTGCCAGCAGCACTAGGACAGGGAAAACTGGAAACACCATATATTTT
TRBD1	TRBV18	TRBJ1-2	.	CASSPLSDREGYTF	TGTGCCAGCTCACCCTTATCGGACAGGGAGGGCTACACCTTC
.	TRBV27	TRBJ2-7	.	CASSWGVSYEQYF	TGTGCCAGCTCCTGGGGGGTCTCCTACGAGCAGTACTTC
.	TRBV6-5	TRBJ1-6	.	CASPCGGGSNSPLHF	TGTGCCAGCCCCTGCGGGGGGGGAAGCAATTCACCCCTCCACTTT
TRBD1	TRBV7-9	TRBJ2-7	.	CAGRTGGDEQYF	TGTGCCGGTCGGACAGGGGGCGACGAGCAGTACTTC
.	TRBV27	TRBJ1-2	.	CASSLAGTGYTF	TGTGCCAGCAGTTTAGCAGGGACAGGCTACACCTTC
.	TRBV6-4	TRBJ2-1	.	CASSEIAAGAYNEQFF	TGTGCCAGCAGTGAAATAGCGGCTGGGGCCTACAATGAGCAGTTCTTC
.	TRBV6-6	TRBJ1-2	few	CASSPLYGYTF	TGTGCCAGCAGTCCCTTATATGGCTACACCTTC
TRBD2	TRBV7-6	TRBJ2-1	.	CASSFGLARNNEQFF	TGTGCCAGCAGCTTCGGACTAGCGCGAAACAATGAGCAGTTCTTC
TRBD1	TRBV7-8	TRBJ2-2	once	CASSSRGTANTGELFF	TGTGCCAGCAGCTCCCGAGGGACAGCGAACACCGGGGAGCTGTTTTTT
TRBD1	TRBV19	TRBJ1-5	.	CASNVGTGGNQPQHF	TGTGCCAGTAACGTCGGGACAGGGGGCAATCAGCCCCAGCATTTT
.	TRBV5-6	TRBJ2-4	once	CASSLMLVQGKNIQYF	TGTGCCAGCAGCTTGATGCTAGTACAGGGAAAAAACATTCAGTACTTC
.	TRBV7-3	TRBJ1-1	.	CASGRDGNTEAFF	TGTGCCAGCGGGAGGGACGGGAACACTGAAGCTTTCTTT
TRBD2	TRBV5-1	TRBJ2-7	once	CASSLGGGPSYEQYF	TGCGCCAGCAGCTTGGGGGGAGGGCCTTCCTACGAGCAGTACTTC
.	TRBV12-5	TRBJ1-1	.	CASGLGTMAGVNTEAFF	TGTGCTAGTGGTCTTGGTACTATGGCCGGAGTGAACACTGAAGCTTTCTTT
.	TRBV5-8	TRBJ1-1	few	CASSLFRDREAFF	TGTGCCAGCAGCTTGTTCCGTGACAGGGAAGCTTTCTTT
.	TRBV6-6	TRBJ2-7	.	CASSYGFGSYEQYF	TGTGCCAGCAGTTACGGCTTTGGCTCCTACGAGCAGTACTTC
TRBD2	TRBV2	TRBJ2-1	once	CASRAGGSLGEQFF	TGTGCCAGCAGAGCGGGGGGATCTTTAGGGGAGCAGTTCTTC